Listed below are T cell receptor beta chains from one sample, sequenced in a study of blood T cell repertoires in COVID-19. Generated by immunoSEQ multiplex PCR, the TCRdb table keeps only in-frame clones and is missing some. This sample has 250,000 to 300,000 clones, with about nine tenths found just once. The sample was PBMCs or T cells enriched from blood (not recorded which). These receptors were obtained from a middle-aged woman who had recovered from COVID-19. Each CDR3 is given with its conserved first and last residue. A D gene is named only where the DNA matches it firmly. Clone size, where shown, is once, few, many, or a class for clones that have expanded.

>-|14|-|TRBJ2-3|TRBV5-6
TGTGCCAGCAGCTTGGGTCGGGGCACAGATACGCAGTATTTT
CASSLGRGTDTQYF
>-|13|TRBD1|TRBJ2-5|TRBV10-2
TGCGCCAGCGCAAGTACAGGGGGAGAGACCCAGTACTTC
CASASTGGETQYF
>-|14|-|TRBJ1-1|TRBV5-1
TGCGCCAGCAGCTTGTCCGGGGGGAACACTGAAGCTTTCTTT
CASSLSGGNTEAFF
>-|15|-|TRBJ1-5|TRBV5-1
TGCGCCAGCAGCTTGAACCCGGGAAGCGGACAGCCCCAGCATTTT
CASSLNPGSGQPQHF
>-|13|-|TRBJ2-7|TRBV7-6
TGTGCCAGCAGTCGACAACAGGGCGGGGAGCAGTACTTC
CASSRQQGGEQYF
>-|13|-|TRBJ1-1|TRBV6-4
TGTGCCAGCAGTGAGGAGATCTCAACTGAAGCTTTCTTT
CASSEEISTEAFF
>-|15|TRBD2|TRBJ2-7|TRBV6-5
TGTGCCAGCACCCCCGCGGGAGGGGGCTACTACGAGCAGTACTTC
CASTPAGGGYYEQYF
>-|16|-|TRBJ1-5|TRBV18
TGTGCCAGCTCACCACCGGGCGGGCATAGCAATCAGCCCCAGCATTTT
CASSPPGGHSNQPQHF
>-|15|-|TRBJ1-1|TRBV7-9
TGTGCCAGCAGCCCCCGTACCTACAGGAACACTGAAGCTTTCTTT
CASSPRTYRNTEAFF
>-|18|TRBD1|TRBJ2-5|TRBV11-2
TGTGCCAGCAGCTTAGGGGGGCTACAGGGGGCCGCGCGGGAGACCCAGTACTTC
CASSLGGLQGAARETQYF
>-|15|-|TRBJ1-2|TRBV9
TGTGCCAGCAGCGTAGCTACGTCAGGTTACTATGGCTACACCTTC
CASSVATSGYYGYTF
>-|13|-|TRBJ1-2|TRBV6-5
TGTGCCAGCAGTCGGGACTCTGTGAAAGGCTACACCTTC
CASSRDSVKGYTF
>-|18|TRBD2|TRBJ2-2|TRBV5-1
TGCGCCAGCAGCTTACTAGCGGGGGGTATCGCGAACACCGGGGAGCTGTTTTTT
CASSLLAGGIANTGELFF
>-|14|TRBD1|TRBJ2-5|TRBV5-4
TGTGCCAGCAGTTCCGGGACAGGGCAAGAGACCCAGTACTTC
CASSSGTGQETQYF
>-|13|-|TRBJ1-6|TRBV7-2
TGTGCCAGCAGCCCGGACAATTTCTCACCCCTCCACTTT
CASSPDNFSPLHF
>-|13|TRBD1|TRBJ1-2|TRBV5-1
TGCGCCAGCAGTCAGGACAGGGACTATGGCTACACCTTC
CASSQDRDYGYTF
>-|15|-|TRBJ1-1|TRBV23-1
TGCGCCAGCAGTCTCTTCAGGGAATCCGACACTGAAGCTTTCTTT
CASSLFRESDTEAFF
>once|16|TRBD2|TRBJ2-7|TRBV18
TGTGCCAGCTCCCCTCGGAGTCAGGGACTAGCAGCCGAGCAGTACTTC
CASSPRSQGLAAEQYF
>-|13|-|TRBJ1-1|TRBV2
TGTGCCAGCAGTTTCGGACAGAGCACTGAAGCTTTCTTT
CASSFGQSTEAFF
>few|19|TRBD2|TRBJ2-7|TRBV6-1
TGTGCCAGCAGTGAAGGTGGGCTAGCGGGGGCCCTCGGTCATGCCGAGCAGTACTTC
CASSEGGLAGALGHAEQYF
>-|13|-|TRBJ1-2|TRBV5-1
TGCGCCAGCAGCTTGCCGGTCCCGGAGGGCTACACCTTC
CASSLPVPEGYTF
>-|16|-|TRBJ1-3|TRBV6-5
TGTGCCAGCAGTTACTCGATAACTGGTTCCGGAAACACCATATATTTT
CASSYSITGSGNTIYF
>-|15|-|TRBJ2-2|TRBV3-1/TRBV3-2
TGTGCCAGCAGTCGACCGGGACTCAACACCGGGGAGCTGTTTTTT
CASSRPGLNTGELFF
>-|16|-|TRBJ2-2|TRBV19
TGTGCCAGTAGAGAGAGGACTGGGGTGAACACCGGGGAGCTGTTTTTT
CASRERTGVNTGELFF
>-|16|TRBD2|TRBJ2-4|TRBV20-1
TGCAGTGCTAGTGACTGGCGGGAGGTGGACAAAAACATTCAGTACTTC
CSASDWREVDKNIQYF
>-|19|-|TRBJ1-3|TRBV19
TGTGCCAGTAGTGTATCACGCGAAGGGAGAGGGTACTACGGAAACACCATATATTTT
CASSVSREGRGYYGNTIYF
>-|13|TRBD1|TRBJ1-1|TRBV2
TGTGCCAGCAGAGGACAGGCGAACACTGAAGCTTTCTTT
CASRGQANTEAFF
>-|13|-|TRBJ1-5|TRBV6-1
TGTGCCAGCAGTGAGGGGGAGGATCAGCCCCAGCATTTT
CASSEGEDQPQHF